The 31 T cell receptor beta chains presented below share a single source sample, sequenced in a study of blood T cell repertoires in COVID-19. Clones were sequenced by immunoSEQ multiplex PCR, and TCRdb holds only the in-frame ones, with some missing. The profile shows about 160,000 clones, about 85% of them singletons. The sequenced sample was PBMCs or T cells enriched from blood (not recorded which). Receptors originate from a woman aged 45 to 65 who had recovered from COVID-19.

The chain is built from TRBV7-2 and TRBJ1-6; TRBD1 matches at 7 bases. Germline trimming cut 2 bases from V and 9 bases from J; bases unmatched to any gene: 4. Germline CDR1 SGHTA, CDR2 FQGNSA. This CDR3 is 14 amino acids long. CDR3 DNA sequence: TGTGCCAGCAGCTTACAGGGGGGTGGTTCACCCCTCCACTTT. Translation gives CASSLQGGGSPLHF.

This chain connects TRBV19 to TRBJ1-1; TRBD1 matches 9 bases. The trim removed 5 bases at V and 3 bases at J, leaving 7 bases unmatched. CDR1 and CDR2 (germline): LNHDA, SQIVND (reference sequence). This CDR3 spans 15 amino acids. The CDR3 spells CASSSAGTGYTEAFF. The CDR3 DNA is TGTGCCAGTAGTTCAGCCGGGACAGGGTACACTGAAGCTTTCTTT.

This sequence joins TRBV19 and TRBJ2-7, with TRBD2 identical over 8 bases. V dropped 4 bases and J dropped 2; count of bases not matched to a gene: 7. CDR1 and CDR2 from the germline V gene are LNHDA and SQIVND (reference sequence). The CDR3 consists of 15 residues. The CDR3 loop is CASSTLAGSTYEQYF. CDR3 bases: TGTGCCAGTAGTACTTTAGCGGGATCAACCTACGAGCAGTACTTC.

V is TRBV28 and J is TRBJ2-3; D gene unclear. Trimming cost V 7 bases and J 2 bases, with 7 bases left between them. The germline CDR1 and CDR2 sequences are MDHEN and SYDVKM. The CDR3 consists of 12 residues. In DNA form, the CDR3 reads TGTGCCAGCACCACAGCCACAGATACGCAGTATTTT. Protein sequence: CASTTATDTQYF. Variable domain in full (rest from reference TRBV28 and TRBJ2-3): DVKVTQSSRYLVKRTGEKVFLECVQDMDHENMFWYRQDPGLGLRLIYFSYDVKMKEKGDIPEGYSVSREKKERFSLILESASTNQTSMYLCASTTATDTQYFGPGTRLTVL.

This chain connects TRBV11-2 to TRBJ2-7; 11 bases map to TRBD2. Per the germline V gene, CDR1 is SGHAT and CDR2 is FQNNGV. V was clipped by 5 bases and J by 2 bases; unmatched bases: 5. The CDR3 has 15 residues. The CDR3 reads CASSQTSGSTYEQYF. CDR3 sequence (DNA): TGTGCCAGCAGCCAAACTAGCGGGAGTACCTACGAGCAGTACTTC.

The rearrangement links TRBV5-4 to TRBJ2-3; TRBD2 might be the D (6 bases). The germline gives CDR1 SGHNT, CDR2 YYREEE (reference sequence). CDR3 length equals 13 residues. Trimming took off 6 bases at V and 3 bases at J, with 11 bases between the two ends. The CDR3 nucleotides read TGTGCCAGCAATCACGGGGGTACAGATACGCAGTATTTT. Translation gives CASNHGGTDTQYF.

Only one count was recorded for this clone. The chain joins TRBV16 to TRBJ1-6; no clear D. This CDR3 is 15 amino acids long. Trimming left V 1 base short and J 7 bases short, with 11 bases between. Germline V lookup: CDR1 KGHSY, CDR2 FQNENV. CDR3 amino acids: CASSQYKGVNSPLHF. The CDR3 DNA is TGTGCCAGCAGCCAATACAAAGGAGTCAATTCACCCCTCCACTTT.

The chain has TRBV4-2 and TRBJ2-1, with D possibly TRBD2 on 5 matching bases. CDR1 and CDR2 (germline): LGHNA, YNFKEQ. The V end was cut by 2 bases, the J end by 9 bases, with 8 bases between. The CDR3 is made up of 12 amino acids. Here the CDR3 DNA reads TGTGCCAGCAGCCAACTAAGCGGTGAGCAGTTCTTC. Translating it yields CASSQLSGEQFF.

V and J are TRBV6-1 and TRBJ1-1; D is uncertain. This CDR3 has 13 residues. The V end was cut by 1 base, the J end by 1 base, with 4 bases between. The germline V gene has CDR1 MNHNS and CDR2 SASEGT. This CDR3 is CASSEVANTEAFF. The CDR3 region has the DNA TGTGCCAGCAGTGAAGTGGCGAACACTGAAGCTTTCTTT.

The rearrangement uses TRBV7-2 and TRBJ1-2, with D unresolved. Germline values: CDR1 SGHTA, CDR2 FQGNSA. The length of the CDR3 is 14 residues. V gave up 7 bases and J gave up 8 bases, with 20 bases separating them. The CDR3 DNA is TGTGCCAGCACCCCATTCGGGAGTTCGAGGGGCTACACCTTC. Its protein product is CASTPFGSSRGYTF.

A single count supports this clone. The V call is TRBV5-4, the J call TRBJ2-2; weak D call: TRBD2 (5 bases). Germline assignment: CDR1 SGHNT and CDR2 YYREEE (reference sequence). The CDR3 covers 17 residues. Between the trimmed V and J ends, which lost 4 bases and 0 bases, there was a span of 16 bases. CDR3 nucleotides: TGTGCCAGCAGCCCGCCTAAGACTATCTCGAACACCGGGGAGCTGTTTTTT. It encodes CASSPPKTISNTGELFF.

The CDR3 sequence: CASMVSSGNTIYF. CDR3 DNA sequence: TGTGCCAGCATGGTGAGCTCTGGAAACACCATATATTTT. The chain is built from TRBV28 and TRBJ1-3; D remains unclear. Per germline, CDR1 MDHEN and CDR2 SYDVKM. This CDR3 is 13 amino acids long. V shed 7 bases and J shed 0 bases, with 7 bases lying between them.

This CDR3 reads CASSQPPGQGYEQYF. In DNA form, the CDR3 reads TGTGCCAGCAGCCAGCCCCCGGGACAGGGATACGAGCAGTACTTC. V gene TRBV3-1 (or the pseudogene TRBV3-2) combines with J gene TRBJ2-7; 9 positions match TRBD1. Unmatched junction bases numbered 7, after V lost 3 bases and J lost 4 bases. Germline CDR1 LGHDT, CDR2 YNNKEL (reference sequence). CDR3 length: 15 amino acids.

This clone was counted between two and nine times. V and J are TRBV11-3 and TRBJ2-1; possibly TRBD1 for D (7 bases). The CDR3 has 16 amino acids. V lost 0 bases and J 4 bases, leaving 13 bases between the germline ends. Germline V CDR1 and CDR2: SGHNT, YENEEA. CDR3 nucleotides: TGTGCCAGCAGCTTAGAGGGGCAGGGGGGTTACAATGAGCAGTTCTTC. Translation: CASSLEGQGGYNEQFF.

The V gene is TRBV19, the J gene TRBJ1-2; D not resolved. The CDR3 loop spans 15 amino acids. Germline lookup yields CDR1 LNHDA and CDR2 SQIVND (reference sequence). V lost 5 bases and J 2 bases, leaving 15 bases between the germline ends. CDR3 sequence reads: CASSYLTGPNYGYTF. The CDR3 DNA reads TGTGCCAGTAGTTACCTCACTGGGCCCAACTATGGCTACACCTTC.

This clone was seen just once. This rearrangement joins TRBV18 to TRBJ2-2, with D maybe TRBD2 (5 bases). This CDR3 region has 16 residues. Germline values: CDR1 KGHSH, CDR2 LQKENI. The V end lost 6 bases, the J end lost 1 base, and 15 bases lay between the germline ends. DNA of the CDR3: TGTGCCAGCTCTCTGATTCTCGCGGGGAACACCGGGGAGCTGTTTTTT. Translated: CASSLILAGNTGELFF.

The chain recombines TRBV13 with TRBJ1-3, with 7 bases identical to TRBD1. This CDR3 is built from 19 residues. Unmatched junction bases numbered 15, after V lost 4 bases and J lost 0 bases. Per germline, CDR1 PRHDT and CDR2 FYEKMQ (reference sequence). The CDR3 DNA is TGTGCCAGCAGCTCCTACGGGACAGCAGCTGGGTACTCTGGAAACACCATATATTTT. Protein product: CASSSYGTAAGYSGNTIYF. Combining the CDR3 with reference TRBV13 and TRBJ1-3 gives the whole variable domain AAGVIQSPRHLIKEKRETATLKCYPIPRHDTVYWYQQGPGQDPQFLISFYEKMQSDKGSIPDRFSAQQFSDYHSELNMSSLELGDSALYFCASSSYGTAAGYSGNTIYFGEGSWLTVV.

This chain joins TRBV18 and TRBJ1-3, with a weak D call TRBD1 (5 bases). The CDR3 has 15 amino acids. Trimming pared 6 bases from V and 0 bases from J, leaving 12 bases between. The germline V gene has CDR1 KGHSH and CDR2 LQKENI. The CDR3: CASSAGSDSGNTIYF. The DNA for the CDR3 is TGTGCCAGCTCCGCAGGGTCGGACTCTGGAAACACCATATATTTT. Full variable domain (remainder filled in from reference TRBV18 and TRBJ1-3): NAGVMQNPRHLVRRRGQEARLRCSPMKGHSHVYWYRQLPEEGLKFMVYLQKENIIDESGMPKERFSAEFPKEGPSILRIQQVVRGDSAAYFCASSAGSDSGNTIYFGEGSWLTVV.

The chain carries TRBV5-6 and TRBJ2-3; 10 bases align to TRBD2. V shed 1 base, J shed 1 base, and the junction held 6 bases outside the gene matches. The CDR3 length is 17 residues. Germline V gene lookup returns CDR1 SGHDT and CDR2 YYEEEE. Written as DNA, the CDR3 is TGTGCCAGCAGCTTGAAGAGCGGGGGGGCTCGCACAGATACGCAGTATTTT. Translated: CASSLKSGGARTDTQYF.

The gene calls are TRBV5-6 and TRBJ2-7; 8 bases are shared with TRBD1. Germline loops: CDR1 SGHDT, CDR2 YYEEEE. V dropped 4 bases and J dropped 4; count of bases not matched to a gene: 4. CDR3 length equals 13 residues. CDR3: CASSGTGVYEQYF. The DNA of the CDR3 is TGTGCCAGCAGCGGGACAGGTGTTTACGAGCAGTACTTC.

This chain connects TRBV18 to TRBJ1-1; 9 nucleotides agree with TRBD1. The V gene's germline CDR1 is KGHSH and CDR2 LQKENI. The V and J ends lost 0 bases and 3 bases, in that order; junction bases with no gene match: 8. This CDR3 comprises 17 residues. The CDR3 sequence is CASSPPTGTGRDTEAFF. The CDR3 bases are TGTGCCAGCTCACCACCTACCGGGACAGGGAGAGACACTGAAGCTTTCTTT. Looking up the rest from reference TRBV18 and TRBJ1-1 gives the full variable domain: NAGVMQNPRHLVRRRGQEARLRCSPMKGHSHVYWYRQLPEEGLKFMVYLQKENIIDESGMPKERFSAEFPKEGPSILRIQQVVRGDSAAYFCASSPPTGTGRDTEAFFGQGTRLTVV.

To note about this clone: An end of the junction differs from the germline gene, which may be a read error. The J gene is TRBJ2-3, the V gene TRBV7-7, with D tentatively TRBD2 (7 bases). The CDR3 is 15 amino acids. CDR1 is SSHAT, CDR2 FNYEAQ, per germline (reference sequence). The CDR3 DNA reads as TGTGCTAGCAGCTTATCCGCGGGGGCCACAGATACGCAGTATTTT. Amino acid sequence: CASSLSAGATDTQYF.

This chain connects TRBV24-1 to TRBJ1-5; D is undetermined. The CDR3 loop spans 14 amino acids. The germline V gene has CDR1 KGHDR and CDR2 SFDVKD. Trimming took 3 bases from V and 4 from J, leaving 9 bases between them. The CDR3 spells CATSDPYQNQPQHF. DNA for the CDR3: TGTGCCACCAGTGATCCCTACCAAAATCAGCCCCAGCATTTT.

This chain connects TRBV6-5 to TRBJ1-1; D is uncertain. Germline assignment: CDR1 MNHEY and CDR2 SVGAGI. The CDR3 is 14 amino acids. Trimming pared 7 bases from V and 0 bases from J, leaving 12 bases between. The CDR3 loop reads CASKPTEMNTEAFF. The CDR3, as DNA: TGTGCCAGCAAGCCTACAGAGATGAACACTGAAGCTTTCTTT.

The V and J genes are TRBV28 and TRBJ2-7; a possible D gene is TRBD2 (5 bases). Trimming stripped 2 bases from V and 3 bases from J, with 8 bases between. This CDR3 region has 13 residues. Germline CDR1 reads MDHEN; CDR2 reads SYDVKM. The CDR3 region is CASSLVGSYEQYF. CDR3 nucleotides: TGTGCCAGCAGTTTAGTGGGGAGCTACGAGCAGTACTTC.

J is TRBJ2-1 and V is TRBV4-2; 11 nucleotides agree with TRBD2. There are 17 residues in the CDR3. Looked up from germline, CDR1 is LGHNA and CDR2 is YNFKEQ. Germline trimming cut 0 bases from V and 7 bases from J; bases unmatched to any gene: 8. The CDR3 region is CASSQDSTSGTRNEQFF. DNA of the CDR3: TGTGCCAGCAGCCAAGATTCGACTAGCGGGACCAGGAATGAGCAGTTCTTC.

The CDR3 DNA is TGTGCCAGCAGCGGACAGGGTGGGAACACTGAAGCTTTCTTT. It translates to CASSGQGGNTEAFF. This chain uses TRBV2 with TRBJ1-1; 8 bases map to TRBD1. V trimming: 6 bases; J trimming: 1 base; junction bases outside the gene matches: 4. Per germline, CDR1 SNHLY and CDR2 FYNNEI. The length of the CDR3 is 14 residues.

The V gene is TRBV4-2, the J gene TRBJ2-3; D may be TRBD2 (6 bases). The CDR3 runs 16 residues. V was shortened by 1 base and J by 1 base, with 12 bases between the two germline ends. Germline CDR1 and CDR2: LGHNA and YNFKEQ. CDR3 in DNA: TGTGCCAGCAGCCAAGCGACTAGTCAAGGCACAGATACGCAGTATTTT. This sequence encodes CASSQATSQGTDTQYF.

The V and J genes are TRBV19 and TRBJ2-7, with D tentatively TRBD1 (6 bases). V lost 5 bases to trimming and J lost 7 bases, with 18 bases between them. Germline V gene sequence: CDR1 LNHDA, CDR2 SQIVND (reference sequence). CDR3 size: 14 residues. Here the CDR3 DNA reads TGTGCCAGTAGTCCAGCCTATACAGGGCCGGAGCAGTACTTC. Its protein is CASSPAYTGPEQYF.

The chain links TRBV27 to TRBJ1-2; D might be TRBD1 (5 bases). Trimming shortened V by 0 bases and J by 2 bases, and 10 bases separated the two germline ends. The CDR3 length is 15 residues. Germline V gives CDR1 MNHEY, CDR2 SMNVEV (reference sequence). The CDR3 nucleotides read TGTGCCAGCAGTTTATCTCCCGACAGAAACTATGGCTACACCTTC. This gives the protein CASSLSPDRNYGYTF.

This sequence joins TRBV7-9 and TRBJ1-4, with no clear D. Trimming took 2 bases from V and 4 from J, leaving 8 bases between them. The length of the CDR3 is 14 residues. CDR1 and CDR2 from the germline V gene are SEHNR and FQNEAQ (reference sequence). CDR3 sequence (DNA): TGTGCCAGCAGCTTAATTGGCCTTAATGAAAAACTGTTTTTT. Its translation: CASSLIGLNEKLFF. The full variable domain, with the rest looked up from reference TRBV7-9 and TRBJ1-4, is DTGVSQNPRHKITKRGQNVTFRCDPISEHNRLYWYRQTLGQGPEFLTYFQNEAQLEKSRLLSDRFSAERPKGSFSTLEIQRTEQGDSAMYLCASSLIGLNEKLFFGSGTQLSVL.